The 28 T cell receptor beta chains below come from one sample, sequenced in a study of chemoradiotherapy in HPV16-positive cancers. TCRdb's table, derived via immunoSEQ multiplex PCR, lists solely in-frame clones and lacks some. The table has tens of thousands of clones, 85% to 95% seen once. Material: blood, obtained from a patient who underwent chemoradiotherapy. The source is a human donor with HPV-associated anogenital cancer.

The sample holds one count of this clone. The chain joins TRBV6-5 to TRBJ2-2; a weak D match, TRBD1 (6 bases). The germline V gene has CDR1 MNHEY and CDR2 SVGAGI. The CDR3 is 15 amino acids. V lost 0 bases, J lost 8 bases, and 13 bases lay in between. The CDR3 coding sequence is TGTGCCAGCAGTTACTCGATACAGGGTATTGGGGAGCTGTTTTTT. Amino acids: CASSYSIQGIGELFF.

The chain uses TRBV6-5 and TRBJ1-5; tentative D call: TRBD1 (5 bases). Trimming left V 6 bases short and J 4 bases short, with 13 bases between. Germline CDR1 and CDR2: MNHEY and SVGAGI. The CDR3 has 14 residues. CDR3: CASRGTGGNQPQHF. The CDR3 DNA is TGTGCCAGCAGGGGGACCGGCGGGAATCAGCCCCAGCATTTT.

The chain couples TRBV19 to TRBJ1-5, with D perhaps TRBD1 (6 bases). The CDR3 has 13 amino acids. CDR1 is LNHDA, CDR2 SQIVND, per germline (reference sequence). V lost 2 bases and J lost 6, with 8 bases in between. CDR3 in amino acids: CASSIKGGQPQHF. The CDR3 region has the DNA TGTGCCAGTAGTATAAAAGGGGGTCAGCCCCAGCATTTT.

This clone was detected only once. This sequence joins TRBV7-2 and TRBJ2-7, with D uncertain. Trimming removed 4 bases at V and 0 bases at J, with 16 bases between. The CDR3 is made up of 16 amino acids. Germline CDR1 and CDR2: SGHTA and FQGNSA. In DNA form, the CDR3 reads TGTGCCAGCAGCTCCGAAGGGCGGTGGAGCTCCTACGAGCAGTACTTC. It yields the protein CASSSEGRWSSYEQYF.

V is TRBV15 and J is TRBJ2-4; 8 bases agree with TRBD2. The CDR3 length is 17 residues. Germline V gives CDR1 LNHNV, CDR2 YYDKDF (reference sequence). Losses at the gene ends were 2 bases for V and 0 bases for J; bases not matched to a gene: 6. The CDR3 DNA follows: TGTGCCACCAGCAGACTGCGGGGGGAACTAGCCAAAAACATTCAGTACTTC. Residues: CATSRLRGELAKNIQYF.

The rearrangement joins TRBV13 to TRBJ1-5; no clear D. CDR1 and CDR2 (germline): PRHDT, FYEKMQ (reference sequence). Trimming stripped 8 bases from V and 3 bases from J, with 8 bases between. The CDR3 runs to 12 residues. CDR3: CASSIYNQPQHF. CDR3 coding DNA: TGTGCCAGCTCGATTTACAATCAGCCCCAGCATTTT.

The CDR3 DNA follows: TGTGCCAGCAGCTTGAATCTTCTGGGATCTAATGAAAAACTGTTTTTT. As protein: CASSLNLLGSNEKLFF. The V call is TRBV7-2, the J call TRBJ1-4; D unclear. This CDR3 is built from 16 residues. Per germline, CDR1 SGHTA and CDR2 FQGNSA. V shed 3 bases and J shed 3 bases, with 14 bases lying between them.

The chain couples TRBV19 to TRBJ2-1, with 15 bases aligning to TRBD2. From germline, CDR1 is LNHDA and CDR2 SQIVND (reference sequence). Germline trimming cut 1 base from V and 7 bases from J; bases unmatched to any gene: 5. This CDR3 contains 17 residues. The chain's CDR3 is CASSIAIGTSGRNEQFF. The CDR3 nucleotides are TGTGCCAGTAGTATAGCAATTGGGACTAGCGGGAGGAATGAGCAGTTCTTC.

The gene calls are TRBV5-1 and TRBJ1-1; possibly TRBD1 for D (5 bases). This CDR3 contains 16 residues. V lost 4 bases to trimming and J lost 4 bases, with 20 bases between them. Germline values: CDR1 SGHRS, CDR2 YFSETQ. Here the CDR3 DNA reads TGCGCCAGCAGCATACGTCAAACGGGTGGGACCACTGAAGCTTTCTTT. The encoded protein is CASSIRQTGGTTEAFF.

The chain couples TRBV11-2 to TRBJ1-2, with TRBD1 matching 11 bases. Germline trimming cut 1 base from V and 13 bases from J; bases unmatched to any gene: 11. The CDR3 consists of 15 residues. Germline V CDR1 and CDR2: SGHAT, FQNNGV. The CDR3 region is CASSLVPRDRGTCTF. CDR3 coding DNA: TGTGCCAGCAGCTTAGTCCCCCGGGACAGGGGGACTTGCACCTTC.

The chain has TRBV6-1 and TRBJ2-7; no reliable D call. V was trimmed by 6 bases and J by 2 bases, leaving 17 bases between them. Per germline, CDR1 MNHNS and CDR2 SASEGT. The CDR3 extends over 15 amino acids. The CDR3 is CASRSWVKLTYEQYF. DNA of the CDR3: TGTGCCAGCAGGAGTTGGGTCAAGTTGACCTACGAGCAGTACTTC.

The V and J genes are TRBV6-4 and TRBJ1-5, with 8 bases matching TRBD1. CDR3 length: 15 amino acids. CDR1 and CDR2 from the germline V gene are MRHNA and SNTAGT. With V trimmed by 11 bases and J by 0 bases, 9 bases remained unmatched. The CDR3 loop reads CAGRTGRNSNQPQHF. In DNA, the CDR3 is TGTGCCGGACGGACAGGGAGAAATAGCAATCAGCCCCAGCATTTT.

J is TRBJ2-5 and V is TRBV7-9, with a possible D match to TRBD1 (6 bases). V was cut by 5 bases and J by 7 bases, with 14 bases left in between. Germline loops: CDR1 SEHNR, CDR2 FQNEAQ (reference sequence). This CDR3 comprises 13 residues. CDR3 residues: CASSPELGGTQYF. The CDR3 nucleotides are TGTGCCAGCAGCCCCGAACTAGGGGGGACCCAGTACTTC.

V usage is TRBV4-1 and J usage is TRBJ2-7, with TRBD2 as a possible D gene (7 bases). CDR1 and CDR2 (germline): MGHRA, YSYEKL. The CDR3 spans 12 residues. V lost 6 bases and J lost 7, with 13 bases in between. CDR3 nucleotide sequence: TGCGCCAGCAGATCCAGGGGAGGGGAGCAGTACTTC. Translating gives CASRSRGGEQYF.

This sequence joins TRBV19 and TRBJ1-6, with 8 bases identical to TRBD1. CDR1 is LNHDA, CDR2 SQIVND, per germline (reference sequence). After removal of 4 bases from V and 13 bases from J, the junction contained 12 bases not matched to a gene. The CDR3 totals 15 residues. Here the CDR3 reads CASSTLTGQVLPLHF. For the CDR3, the DNA is TGTGCCAGTAGTACCCTGACGGGACAGGTCCTTCCCCTCCACTTT. The whole variable domain, filled in from reference TRBV19 and TRBJ1-6, reads DGGITQSPKYLFRKEGQNVTLSCEQNLNHDAMYWYRQDPGQGLRLIYYSQIVNDFQKGDIAEGYSVSREKKESFPLTVTSAQKNPTAFYLCASSTLTGQVLPLHFGNGTRLTVT.

The V and J genes are TRBV9 and TRBJ2-7, with D tentatively TRBD1 (6 bases). This CDR3 is built from 15 residues. V was shortened by 0 bases and J by 6 bases, with 16 bases between the two germline ends. CDR1 and CDR2 from the germline V gene are SGDLS and YYNGEE. The CDR3 spells CASSVDGWGQVEQYF. In DNA form, the CDR3 reads TGTGCCAGCAGCGTAGACGGTTGGGGGCAGGTCGAGCAGTACTTC.

The CDR3 nucleotides read TGTGCCACCCGTTGGGGGATTAGCAATCAGCCCCAGCATTTT. Translation: CATRWGISNQPQHF. The genes are TRBV28 and TRBJ1-5; D perhaps matches TRBD1 (5 bases). This CDR3 has 14 amino acids. Germline CDR1 and CDR2: MDHEN and SYDVKM. V gave up 10 bases and J gave up 0 bases, with 13 bases separating them.

The gene calls are TRBV18 and TRBJ2-7; D might be TRBD1 (6 bases). V was cut by 3 bases and J by 0 bases, with 6 bases left in between. This CDR3 region has 13 residues. Germline V CDR1 and CDR2: KGHSH, LQKENI. This CDR3 reads CASSPGHSYEQYF. DNA of the CDR3: TGTGCCAGCTCACCGGGACACTCCTACGAGCAGTACTTC.

The CDR3 loop reads CASSLGETYEQYF. DNA of the CDR3: TGTGCCAGCAGTTTAGGGGAAACCTACGAGCAGTACTTC. The chain is built from TRBV27 and TRBJ2-7; D is unclear. CDR1 MNHEY and CDR2 SMNVEV come from the germline V gene (reference sequence). This CDR3 is 13 amino acids long. V was cut by 2 bases and J by 2 bases, with 7 bases left in between.

This rearrangement joins TRBV11-1 to TRBJ2-1; 14 bases match TRBD2. J was trimmed by 3 bases and V by 2 bases; bases with no gene match: 9. This CDR3 spans 19 amino acids. Germline V gene lookup returns CDR1 SGHAT and CDR2 FQDESV (reference sequence). DNA of the CDR3: TGTGCCAGCAGCTTAAATGGACTAGCGGGGGGCCAATTCTACAATGAGCAGTTCTTC. It encodes CASSLNGLAGGQFYNEQFF. Drawing the rest from reference TRBV11-1 and TRBJ2-1, the complete variable domain is EAEVAQSPRYKITEKSQAVAFWCDPISGHATLYWYRQILGQGPELLVQFQDESVVDDSQLPKDRFSAERLKGVDSTLKIQPAELGDSAMYLCASSLNGLAGGQFYNEQFFGPGTRLTVL.

The genes are TRBV18 and TRBJ2-3; the D gene is possibly TRBD1 (6 bases). V was clipped by 4 bases and J by 5 bases, with 10 bases between them. The CDR3 extends over 13 amino acids. CDR1 is KGHSH, CDR2 LQKENI, per germline. The CDR3: CASSLGQIDTQYF. DNA of the CDR3: TGTGCCAGCTCACTCGGACAGATAGATACGCAGTATTTT. The whole variable domain, filled in from reference TRBV18 and TRBJ2-3, reads NAGVMQNPRHLVRRRGQEARLRCSPMKGHSHVYWYRQLPEEGLKFMVYLQKENIIDESGMPKERFSAEFPKEGPSILRIQQVVRGDSAAYFCASSLGQIDTQYFGPGTRLTVL.

V and J are TRBV19 and TRBJ2-5; D may be TRBD2 (6 bases). V gave up 2 bases and J gave up 2 bases, with 12 bases separating them. Per germline, CDR1 LNHDA and CDR2 SQIVND (reference sequence). This CDR3 is 15 amino acids long. CDR3 DNA sequence: TGTGCCAGTAGTATATGGTACGGGGGTCAAGAGACCCAGTACTTC. It yields the protein CASSIWYGGQETQYF.

This clone was counted a few times. The chain recombines TRBV5-1 with TRBJ2-2; maybe TRBD2 (6 bases). Trimming pared 0 bases from V and 4 bases from J, leaving 7 bases between. This CDR3 has 14 amino acids. Looked up from germline, CDR1 is SGHRS and CDR2 is YFSETQ. The CDR3 coding sequence is TGCGCCAGCAGCTTGGAACTAGCCACCGGGGAGCTGTTTTTT. It codes for CASSLELATGELFF.

This rearrangement joins TRBV11-2 to TRBJ1-1, with 7 nucleotides matching TRBD1. Germline loops: CDR1 SGHAT, CDR2 FQNNGV. There are 18 residues in the CDR3. The ends lost 0 bases at V and 1 base at J; junction bases unmatched: 11. CDR3 in amino acids: CASSLDPGQSFPNTEAFF. In DNA, the CDR3 is TGTGCCAGCAGCTTAGATCCGGGACAGTCTTTCCCGAACACTGAAGCTTTCTTT. The full variable domain, completed using reference TRBV11-2 and TRBJ1-1, is EAGVAQSPRYKIIEKRQSVAFWCNPISGHATLYWYQQILGQGPKLLIQFQNNGVVDDSQLPKDRFSAERLKGVDSTLKIQPAKLEDSAVYLCASSLDPGQSFPNTEAFFGQGTRLTVV.

This chain links TRBV6-6 with TRBJ1-2, with D perhaps TRBD1 (6 bases). V was pared by 0 bases and J by 8 bases, with 7 bases between. The CDR3 runs 12 residues. Germline CDR1 is MNHNY and CDR2 is SVGAGI (reference sequence). In DNA form, the CDR3 reads TGTGCCAGCAGTTACTCCCAGGGGGGCTACACCTTC. It translates to CASSYSQGGYTF.

V gene TRBV7-9 combines with J gene TRBJ2-3; 9 nucleotides line up with TRBD2. V shed 3 bases and J 7 bases; nucleotides not matched to a gene: 11. CDR1 and CDR2 from the germline V gene are SEHNR and FQNEAQ (reference sequence). The CDR3 is made up of 16 amino acids. CDR3 residues: CASSFQTGLAGNTQYF. The CDR3 DNA sequence: TGTGCCAGCAGCTTCCAGACTGGGCTAGCGGGAAATACGCAGTATTTT.

The rearrangement links TRBV7-9 to TRBJ1-6; no firm D call. CDR3 length: 13 residues. Trimming took 1 base from V and 7 from J, leaving 5 bases between them. Per germline, CDR1 SEHNR and CDR2 FQNEAQ (reference sequence). CDR3 coding DNA: TGTGCCAGCAGCTTAGAAGTAAATTCACCCCTCCACTTT. As protein: CASSLEVNSPLHF.

The chain joins TRBV4-3 to TRBJ2-7; tentative D call: TRBD2 (7 bases). V shed 2 bases and J shed 4 bases, with 18 bases lying between them. Germline assignment: CDR1 LGHNA and CDR2 YSLEER. This CDR3 is built from 16 residues. The CDR3 spells CASSQSVGGTMYEQYF. CDR3 sequence (DNA): TGCGCCAGCAGCCAAAGCGTCGGGGGGACAATGTACGAGCAGTACTTC.